Presented here are 25 T cell receptor beta chains from one specimen sequenced in a study of long-term antiretroviral therapy in people with HIV. Sequencing relied on immunoSEQ assay v3.0, run at survey level. The assay was immunoSEQ multiplex PCR, and TCRdb's table has in-frame clones only and misses some. This table holds some 25,000 clones, roughly 80% found once. The sequences come from unsorted PBMCs, collected 0.7 years before starting antiretroviral therapy. The origin of the receptors is a man under 40 with HIV.

The rearrangement joins TRBV5-1 to TRBJ2-5, with D tentatively TRBD2 (6 bases). The germline gives CDR1 SGHRS, CDR2 YFSETQ. The CDR3 loop spans 14 amino acids. V lost 4 bases and J 2 bases, leaving 12 bases between the germline ends. CDR3 residues: CASSRGLLQETQYF. CDR3 coding DNA: TGCGCCAGCAGCAGGGGACTGCTACAAGAGACCCAGTACTTC. Full variable domain (rest looked up from reference TRBV5-1 and TRBJ2-5): KAGVTQTPRYLIKTRGQQVTLSCSPISGHRSVSWYQQTPGQGLQFLFEYFSETQRNKGNFPGRFSGRQFSNSRSEMNVSTLELGDSALYLCASSRGLLQETQYFGPGTRLLVL.

The chain links TRBV19 to TRBJ2-1; a weak D match, TRBD1 (6 bases). Germline values: CDR1 LNHDA, CDR2 SQIVND (reference sequence). The germline V and J ends were trimmed by 2 bases and 4 bases, with 12 bases remaining between them. The CDR3 totals 15 residues. CDR3: CASSIQGSGYNEQFF. Here the CDR3 DNA reads TGTGCCAGTAGTATACAGGGGTCAGGTTACAATGAGCAGTTCTTC. The complete variable domain, with remaining parts taken from reference TRBV19 and TRBJ2-1, reads DGGITQSPKYLFRKEGQNVTLSCEQNLNHDAMYWYRQDPGQGLRLIYYSQIVNDFQKGDIAEGYSVSREKKESFPLTVTSAQKNPTAFYLCASSIQGSGYNEQFFGPGTRLTVL.

V is TRBV6-6 and J is TRBJ1-1, with D uncertain. Germline lookup yields CDR1 MNHNY and CDR2 SVGAGI (reference sequence). CDR3 length: 13 amino acids. Between the trimmed V and J ends, which lost 6 bases and 11 bases, there was a span of 19 bases. Written as DNA, the CDR3 is TGTGCCAGCAGACGTGGGGAGGCCGACTTTGCTTTCTTT. Protein sequence: CASRRGEADFAFF.

J is TRBJ2-5 and V is TRBV5-1; D unresolved. This CDR3 region has 12 residues. CDR1 is SGHRS, CDR2 YFSETQ, per germline. Deletions cut 0 bases from V and 1 base from J, with 1 base between. CDR3 residues: CASSLGQETQYF. CDR3 sequence (DNA): TGCGCCAGCAGCTTGGGCCAAGAGACCCAGTACTTC.

This clone has just a few counts. The chain recombines TRBV19 with TRBJ2-2; D is unclear. V was shortened by 10 bases and J by 7 bases, with 13 bases between the two germline ends. There are 12 residues in the CDR3. The germline gives CDR1 LNHDA, CDR2 SQIVND (reference sequence). This CDR3 reads CATQPRVGELFF. In nucleotides, the CDR3 is TGTGCCACGCAACCCCGGGTCGGGGAGCTGTTTTTT.

This clone was recorded only once. The chain uses TRBV2 and TRBJ2-1, with D tentatively TRBD1 or TRBD2 (6 bases each). CDR1 is SNHLY and CDR2 is FYNNEI in the germline V gene. V lost 8 bases, J lost 5 bases, and 16 bases lay in between. The CDR3 covers 14 residues. CDR3 loop: CASGDLGGNNEQFF. The CDR3 coding sequence is TGTGCCAGCGGGGACCTCGGGGGCAACAATGAGCAGTTCTTC.

This clone was counted a single time. Additional DNA sequences in this sample encode the identical CDR3. The chain joins TRBV25-1 to TRBJ2-3; the D is unclear. The CDR3 is 14 residues long. Per the germline V gene, CDR1 is MGHDK and CDR2 is SYGVNS. V was trimmed by 0 bases and J by 2 bases, leaving 6 bases between them. CDR3 protein: CASSEYSLTDTQYF. The CDR3 nucleotides read TGTGCCAGCAGTGAATACTCTCTCACAGATACGCAGTATTTT.

This chain connects TRBV19 to TRBJ2-6; D perhaps matches TRBD1 (5 bases). Germline-derived CDR1 and CDR2 are LNHDA and SQIVND (reference sequence). V shed 2 bases and J shed 4 bases, with 9 bases lying between them. The CDR3 runs 15 residues. The CDR3 loop is CASSIPGPGANVLTF. DNA of the CDR3: TGTGCCAGTAGTATACCAGGGCCCGGGGCCAACGTCCTGACTTTC.

The rearrangement links TRBV9 to TRBJ2-7; 9 nucleotides line up with TRBD2. The CDR3 has 16 amino acids. With V trimmed by 4 bases and J by 6 bases, 14 bases remained unmatched. Germline-derived CDR1 and CDR2 are SGDLS and YYNGEE. The CDR3 nucleotides read TGTGCCAGCAGCCCTCGCCCCACTAGCGGGCCCGGCGAGCAGTACTTC. It is translated as CASSPRPTSGPGEQYF.

The chain joins TRBV6-6 to TRBJ1-1, with D unclear. The CDR3 has 14 residues. Germline CDR1 is MNHNY and CDR2 is SVGAGI (reference sequence). V lost 2 bases, J lost 1 base, and 8 bases lay in between. The CDR3 DNA reads TGTGCCAGCAGTTACCGAGCCGAGAACACTGAAGCTTTCTTT. This codes for CASSYRAENTEAFF.

The gene calls are TRBV27 and TRBJ1-1; D is possibly TRBD1 (5 bases). The CDR3 is 12 amino acids. Germline assignment: CDR1 MNHEY and CDR2 SMNVEV (reference sequence). Trimming took 7 bases from V and 1 from J, leaving 7 bases between them. The CDR3 protein is CASTGGNTEAFF. DNA of the CDR3: TGTGCCAGCACGGGGGGGAACACTGAAGCTTTCTTT.

This sequence joins TRBV5-4 and TRBJ2-1, with 7 bases matching TRBD2. CDR1 is SGHNT, CDR2 YYREEE, per germline (reference sequence). The CDR3 runs 15 residues. Trimming at V came to 3 bases and at J to 3 bases, leaving 6 bases not matched to a gene. CDR3 amino acids: CASSSSGPFYNEQFF. For the CDR3, the DNA is TGTGCCAGCAGCTCTAGCGGACCCTTCTACAATGAGCAGTTCTTC.

This clone has a handful of counts. The chain uses TRBV19 and TRBJ1-2; D perhaps matches TRBD1 (5 bases). The CDR3 sequence is 15 residues long. V lost 0 bases, J lost 8 bases, and 16 bases lay in between. Looked up from germline, CDR1 is LNHDA and CDR2 is SQIVND (reference sequence). The DNA for the CDR3 is TGTGCCAGTAGTATAGATCCCGGTGGGGGAAAAGGCTACACCTTC. Translated: CASSIDPGGGKGYTF.

There are a few counts of this clone. V and J are TRBV5-4 and TRBJ2-1, with D perhaps assigned TRBD1 or TRBD2 (5 bases each). In germline, CDR1 is SGHNT, CDR2 YYREEE (reference sequence). The CDR3 has 13 amino acids. The V gene lost 0 bases and the J gene lost 7 bases, with 8 bases spanning the gap. This chain's CDR3 is CASSLGGVNEQFF. The CDR3 coding sequence is TGTGCCAGCAGCTTGGGAGGGGTTAATGAGCAGTTCTTC. Full variable domain (rest looked up from reference TRBV5-4 and TRBJ2-1): ETGVTQSPTHLIKTRGQQVTLRCSSQSGHNTVSWYQQALGQGPQFIFQYYREEENGRGNFPPRFSGLQFPNYSSELNVNALELDDSALYLCASSLGGVNEQFFGPGTRLTVL.

The chain uses TRBV25-1 and TRBJ1-6; D uncertain. Germline V lookup: CDR1 MGHDK, CDR2 SYGVNS. The V end lost 11 bases, the J end lost 8 bases, and 16 bases lay between the germline ends. CDR3 length: 13 amino acids. As DNA, the CDR3 is TGTGCCGTCGAGGGTATGGGTGATTCACCCCTCCACTTT. Its translation is CAVEGMGDSPLHF.

The rearrangement joins TRBV30 to TRBJ1-2; 7 bases fit TRBD1. The CDR3 is 12 residues long. The germline CDR1 and CDR2 sequences are GTSNPN and SVGIG (reference sequence). J was trimmed by 4 bases and V by 5 bases; bases with no gene match: 4. CDR3 DNA: TGTGCCTGGGTGACAGGGATCTATGGCTACACCTTC. Amino acid sequence: CAWVTGIYGYTF.

The V call is TRBV14, the J call TRBJ1-1; D remains unclear. The length of the CDR3 is 14 residues. CDR1 is SGHDN and CDR2 is FVKESK in the germline V gene. Between the trimmed V and J ends, which lost 0 bases and 6 bases, there was a span of 11 bases. CDR3: CASSQERVRPEAFF. CDR3 nucleotide sequence: TGTGCCAGCAGCCAAGAGAGAGTAAGGCCTGAAGCTTTCTTT.

The V call is TRBV4-1, the J call TRBJ2-6; D uncertain. Per the germline V gene, CDR1 is MGHRA and CDR2 is YSYEKL. V dropped 1 base and J dropped 2 bases, with 15 bases sitting between them. This CDR3 region has 18 residues. The CDR3 is CASSQVISSGPGANVLTF. DNA of the CDR3: TGCGCCAGCAGCCAAGTGATCTCTTCCGGACCTGGGGCCAACGTCCTGACTTTC.

As to this clone: An end of the junction differs from the germline gene, which may be a read error. The chain carries TRBV7-8 and TRBJ2-1; 11 nucleotides agree with TRBD2. Per the germline V gene, CDR1 is SGHVS and CDR2 is FQNEAQ. CDR3 size: 12 residues. The CDR3, as DNA: TGTGCCAGCAGGTTAGCGGGAGGGCTGCAGTTCTTC. It is translated as CASRLAGGLQFF.

This sequence joins TRBV25-1 and TRBJ1-3; unclear D gene. This CDR3 spans 14 amino acids. The germline V gene encodes CDR1 MGHDK and CDR2 SYGVNS. V shed 8 bases and J shed 1 base, with 12 bases lying between them. The CDR3 loop is CASSSPGSGNTIYF. CDR3 in DNA: TGTGCCAGCTCTAGCCCGGGATCTGGAAACACCATATATTTT.

The rearrangement joins TRBV5-1 to TRBJ2-7; a possible D gene is TRBD1 (6 bases). This CDR3 is built from 13 residues. Trimming cost V 4 bases and J 7 bases, with 15 bases left between them. Germline CDR1 and CDR2: SGHRS and YFSETQ. The CDR3 DNA reads as TGCGCCAGCAGCGAGACAGGATCTAGGGAGCAGTACTTC. This sequence encodes CASSETGSREQYF.

The V call is TRBV28, the J call TRBJ1-3; TRBD1 matches 7 bases. The CDR3 length is 14 residues. V shed 5 bases, J shed 2 bases, and the junction held 3 bases outside the gene matches. Per the germline V gene, CDR1 is MDHEN and CDR2 is SYDVKM. In DNA, the CDR3 is TGTGCCAGCAGTACCCAGGGGGCTGGAAACACCATATATTTT. Its protein product is CASSTQGAGNTIYF.

This chain uses TRBV7-8 with TRBJ2-2, with D perhaps TRBD1 or TRBD2 (6 bases each). V lost 8 bases and J 0 bases, leaving 16 bases between the germline ends. The CDR3 loop spans 16 amino acids. Germline-derived CDR1 and CDR2 are SGHVS and FQNEAQ. CDR3 in DNA: TGTGCCAGCCCCCTCATGGGGGGCTCGAACACCGGGGAGCTGTTTTTT. Residues: CASPLMGGSNTGELFF.

By sample share, this clone is medium-sized. The V gene is TRBV13, the J gene TRBJ2-2, with TRBD1 matching over 8 bases. CDR1 PRHDT and CDR2 FYEKMQ come from the germline V gene (reference sequence). The CDR3 length is 15 residues. Trimming took 4 bases from V and 9 from J; bases not matched to a gene: 10. CDR3 protein: CASSSGTGYGRELFF. The CDR3, as DNA: TGTGCCAGCAGCTCCGGGACAGGATATGGGAGGGAGCTGTTTTTT.

The J gene is TRBJ1-1, the V gene TRBV19; 9 bases map to TRBD1. The V segment lost 10 bases and the J segment 1 base; nucleotides outside the gene matches: 10. The CDR3 loop spans 15 amino acids. The germline gives CDR1 LNHDA, CDR2 SQIVND (reference sequence). CDR3 in amino acids: CATRQGGTGNTEAFF. In DNA form, the CDR3 reads TGTGCCACCCGACAGGGGGGGACGGGGAACACTGAAGCTTTCTTT.